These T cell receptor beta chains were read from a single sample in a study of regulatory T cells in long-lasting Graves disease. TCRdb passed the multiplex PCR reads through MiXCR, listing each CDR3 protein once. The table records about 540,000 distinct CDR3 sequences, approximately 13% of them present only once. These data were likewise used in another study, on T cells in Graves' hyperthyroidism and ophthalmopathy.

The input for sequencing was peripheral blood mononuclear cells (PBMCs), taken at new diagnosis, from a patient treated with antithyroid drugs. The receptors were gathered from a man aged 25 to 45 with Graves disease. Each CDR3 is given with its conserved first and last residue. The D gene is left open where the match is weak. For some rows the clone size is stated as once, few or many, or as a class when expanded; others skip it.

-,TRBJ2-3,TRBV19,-,TGTGCCAGTAGCCCTGACGGGAGATGGACGCAGTATTTT,CASSPDGRWTQYF
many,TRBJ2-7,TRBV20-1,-,TGCAGTGCTCCTCCCCGGCCGGGGGCTAACGACGAGCAGTACTTC,CSAPPRPGANDEQYF
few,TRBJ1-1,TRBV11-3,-,TGTGCCAGCAGCTTACGTGGGAACACTGAAGCTCTCTTT,CASSLRGNTEALF
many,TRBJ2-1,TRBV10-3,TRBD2,TGTGCCATCAGCCCAGCGGGGACCGACAATGAGCAGTTCTTC,CAISPAGTDNEQFF
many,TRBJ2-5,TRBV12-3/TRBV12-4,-,TGTGCCAGCAGTTCCTTTTCTCGGGAAGAGACCCAGTACTTC,CASSSFSREETQYF
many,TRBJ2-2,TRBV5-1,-,TGCGCCAGCAGCTTGAGCCCGGCCCTTGGTACCGGGGAGCTGTTTTTT,CASSLSPALGTGELFF
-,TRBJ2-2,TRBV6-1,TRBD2,TGTGCCAGCAGGGTCTCGACTAGCAACACCGGGGAGCTGTTTTTT,CASRVSTSNTGELFF
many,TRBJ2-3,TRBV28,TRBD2,TGTGCCAGCAGTCCCAAAGCGGGATGGTCCACAGATACGCAGTATTTT,CASSPKAGWSTDTQYF
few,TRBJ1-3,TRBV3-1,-,TGTGCCAGCAGCCACAGGGCCACGAGAGGAAACACCATATATTTT,CASSHRATRGNTIYF
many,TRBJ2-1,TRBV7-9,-,TGTGCCAGCAGCTTAGGAACAGGGCGGTTTTGGCAGTTCTTC,CASSLGTGRFWQFF
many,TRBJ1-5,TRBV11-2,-,TGTGCCAGCAGCCCAGCACAGGGTACGGTTACGGCTCAGCCCCAGCATTTT,CASSPAQGTVTAQPQHF
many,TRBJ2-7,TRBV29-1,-,TGCAGCGCCGTGGATGGGGGCTACGAGCAGTACTTC,CSAVDGGYEQYF
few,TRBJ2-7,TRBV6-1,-,TGTGCCAGCAGCCAAATAGCGTTAAGCTCCTACGAGCAGTACTTC,CASSQIALSSYEQYF
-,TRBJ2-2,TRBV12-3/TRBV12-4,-,TGTGCCAACAGTTCTCAGGACAGGGTTGGGAGGGGCGGGGAGCTGTTTTTT,CANSSQDRVGRGGELFF
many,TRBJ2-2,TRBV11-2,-,TGTGCCAGCAGCTCTGGGACCACCACCGGGGAGCTGTTTTTT,CASSSGTTTGELFF
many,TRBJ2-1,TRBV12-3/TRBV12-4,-,TGTGCCAGCAGTTTAGCCCAAGGGGATGAGCAGTTCTTC,CASSLAQGDEQFF
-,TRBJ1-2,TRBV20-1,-,TGCAGTGCTATTATCCGGGCAGAGATCCACTATGGCTACACCTTC,CSAIIRAEIHYGYTF
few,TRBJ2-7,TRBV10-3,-,TGTGCCATTGGATCGACAGGCTACGAGCAGTACTTC,CAIGSTGYEQYF
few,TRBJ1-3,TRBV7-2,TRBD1,TGTGCCAGCAGCTTAGGGGGCTGGACAGGGGGAAACACCATATATTTT,CASSLGGWTGGNTIYF
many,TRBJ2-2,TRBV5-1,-,TGCGCCAGCAGCTTTAGGACCAACACCGGGGAGCTGTTTTTT,CASSFRTNTGELFF
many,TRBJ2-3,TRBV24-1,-,TGTGCCACCAGTGATTTATCAGGGTATGGTACAGATACGCAGTATTTT,CATSDLSGYGTDTQYF
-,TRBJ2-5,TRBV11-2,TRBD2,TGTGCCAGCAGCTTAAGCGGGGGGGCCAGGGGAGAGACCCAGTACTTC,CASSLSGGARGETQYF
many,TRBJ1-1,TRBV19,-,TGTGCCAGTAGTATCGAACCGAACACTGAAGCTTTCTTT,CASSIEPNTEAFF
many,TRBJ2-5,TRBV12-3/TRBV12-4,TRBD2,TGTGCCAGCAGTTTACGCGGGAGGTGGGAGACCCAGTACTTC,CASSLRGRWETQYF
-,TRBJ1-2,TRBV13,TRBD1,TGTGCCAGCAGCCCTCCGGACAGGTCCTATGGCTACACCTTC,CASSPPDRSYGYTF
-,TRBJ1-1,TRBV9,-,TGTGCCAGCAGCGAAAGGATAGACACTGAAGCTTTCTTT,CASSERIDTEAFF
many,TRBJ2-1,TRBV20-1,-,TGCAGTGCTAGGACGGGTGAAAGTAGATACAATGAGCAGTTCTTC,CSARTGESRYNEQFF
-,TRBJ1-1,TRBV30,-,TGTGCCTGGAGCGACCCGAATTCGGACACTGAAGCTTTCTTT,CAWSDPNSDTEAFF
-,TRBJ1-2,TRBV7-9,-,TGTGCCAGCAGCCTGGACGGGGTAGGGAGCTACACCTTC,CASSLDGVGSYTF
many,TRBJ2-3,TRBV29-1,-,TGCAGCGTTGAAGATCTTGGAGGGGGAAGAACAGATACGCAGTATTTT,CSVEDLGGGRTDTQYF
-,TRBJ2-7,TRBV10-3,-,TGTGCCATCAGTGCAGGGAACGAGCAGTACTTC,CAISAGNEQYF
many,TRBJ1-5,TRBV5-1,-,TGCGCCAGCAGCTGGGGCGGTAAGGAGGATCAGCCCCAGCATTTT,CASSWGGKEDQPQHF
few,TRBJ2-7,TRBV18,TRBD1,TGTGCCAGCTCACCCCGGGGACAGGGGAAGTACGAGCAGTACTTC,CASSPRGQGKYEQYF
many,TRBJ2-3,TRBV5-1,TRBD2,TGCGCCAGCAGCTTCCGAGGCGGGGGAGATACGCAGTATTTT,CASSFRGGGDTQYF
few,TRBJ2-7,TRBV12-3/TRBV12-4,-,TGTGCCAGCACCTGGGGCAGGGGCTCCTACGAGCAGTACTTC,CASTWGRGSYEQYF
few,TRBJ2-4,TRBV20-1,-,TGCAGTGCTATCTCGGCGGCCAAAAACATTCAGTACTTC,CSAISAAKNIQYF
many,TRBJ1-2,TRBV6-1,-,TGTGCCAGCAGCCGCGGGACGCTTAACTATGGCTACACCTTC,CASSRGTLNYGYTF
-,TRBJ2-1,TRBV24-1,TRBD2,TGTGCCTCAGCGGGACTTACCCACAATGAGCAGTTCTTC,CASAGLTHNEQFF
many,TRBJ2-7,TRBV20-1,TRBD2,TGCAGTGCTAGCGGGAGGGCCCACGAGCAGTACTTC,CSASGRAHEQYF
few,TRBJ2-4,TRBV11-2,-,TGTGCCAGCAGTGGGAACGGAAACATTCAGTACTTC,CASSGNGNIQYF
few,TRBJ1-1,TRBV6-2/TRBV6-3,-,TGTGCCAGCATCAAGACTCCTACAGGGTTCGCTGAAGCTTTCTTT,CASIKTPTGFAEAFF
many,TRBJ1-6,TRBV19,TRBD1,TGTGCCGGGACCCGACAGGGCCCTAATTCACCCCTCCACTTT,CAGTRQGPNSPLHF
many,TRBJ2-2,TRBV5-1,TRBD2,TGCGCCAGCAGCATTCGGACTAGCGGGAACACCGGGGAGCTGTTTTTT,CASSIRTSGNTGELFF
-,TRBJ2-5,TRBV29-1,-,TGCAGCGGTATACAGGGCTCAGCGGCCCAGTACTTC,CSGIQGSAAQYF
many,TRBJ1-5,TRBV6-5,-,TGTGCCAGCAGTTCCGTTTATAGCAATCAGCCCCAGCATTTT,CASSSVYSNQPQHF
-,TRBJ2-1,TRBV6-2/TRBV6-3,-,TGTGCCAGCAGTTACTCCGGAACTAGCCTCCACTACAATGAGCAGTTCTTC,CASSYSGTSLHYNEQFF
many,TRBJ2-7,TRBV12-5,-,TGTGCTAGTGCCCACCCCCTTGGCGGGTCTCCCTACGAGCAGTACTTC,CASAHPLGGSPYEQYF
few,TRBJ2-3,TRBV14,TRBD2,TGTGCCAGCAGCCAAGATCTAGCGGGAGTTACAGATACGCAGTATTTT,CASSQDLAGVTDTQYF
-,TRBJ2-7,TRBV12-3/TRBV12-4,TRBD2,TGTGCCAGCAGCCCCGGACTAGCGGGAGTTGTCGAGCAGTACTTC,CASSPGLAGVVEQYF
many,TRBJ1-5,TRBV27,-,TGTGCCAGCAGGCTAGGGGCACTTCACAATCAGCCCCAGCATTTT,CASRLGALHNQPQHF
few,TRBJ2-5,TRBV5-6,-,TGTGCCAGCAGCTGGAATACAGGGATTGGGGAGACCCAGTACTTC,CASSWNTGIGETQYF
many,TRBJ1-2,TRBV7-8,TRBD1,TGTGCCAGCAGTCCCCGGACAGGGAATGGCTACACCTTC,CASSPRTGNGYTF
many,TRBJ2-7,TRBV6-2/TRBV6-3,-,TGTGCCAGCAGTTGGGACATTGGAGACGAGCAGTACTTC,CASSWDIGDEQYF
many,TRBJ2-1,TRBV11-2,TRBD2,TGTGCCAGCAGCTTAGTTCTAGCGGGAGCAGGTGAGCAGTTCTTC,CASSLVLAGAGEQFF
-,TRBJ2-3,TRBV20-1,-,TGCAGTGCTCGACCGGGACCCAGCACAGATACGCAGTATTTT,CSARPGPSTDTQYF
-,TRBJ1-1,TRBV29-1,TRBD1,TGCAGCGGCCACGACAGGGGGCGCGGCACTGAAGCTTTCTTT,CSGHDRGRGTEAFF
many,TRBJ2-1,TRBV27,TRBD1,TGTGCCAGCAGTCCCTCCGGACAGGGTCATGAGCAGTTCTTC,CASSPSGQGHEQFF
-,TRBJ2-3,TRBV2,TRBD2,TGTGCCAGCAATTTGCCGGGGACTAGCGGGAGGAATACGCAGTATTTT,CASNLPGTSGRNTQYF
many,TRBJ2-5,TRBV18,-,TGTGCCAGCTCACCTTCATGGGACCACCAAGAGACCCAGTACTTC,CASSPSWDHQETQYF
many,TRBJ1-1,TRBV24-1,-,TGTGCCACCAGTGACGCGGAGGCGAGTGCTGAAGCTTTCTTT,CATSDAEASAEAFF